What follows are 30 T cell receptor beta chains derived from one specimen sequenced in a study of shared clonotypes between healthy human individuals. Generated by immunoSEQ multiplex PCR, the TCRdb table keeps only in-frame clones and is missing some. The sample holds over a million clones, about four fifths seen once. Sequencing was performed on memory CD4+ T cells from PBMCs. Noted subset: CD45RA-negative fraction. These receptors all stem from a man aged 18 to 35 in good health. Some clones in this sample may be carry-over from other donors' samples.

This clone was seen at least ten times. The chain combines TRBV20-1 with TRBJ2-5; D gene unclear. In germline, CDR1 is DFQATT, CDR2 SNEGSKA (reference sequence). V lost 6 bases, J lost 5 bases, and 7 bases lay in between. This CDR3 contains 10 residues. CDR3 DNA: TGCAGTGCCCAGTCCGAGACCCAGTACTTC. Amino acids: CSAQSETQYF.

This sequence joins TRBV7-2 and TRBJ2-7; D remains ambiguous. Looked up from germline, CDR1 is SGHTA and CDR2 is FQGNSA. With 1 base removed from V and 6 bases from J, the gap between germline ends came to 13 bases. This CDR3 contains 14 residues. CDR3: CASSLVRLGGEQYF. In nucleotides, the CDR3 is TGTGCCAGCAGCTTAGTGCGTCTAGGTGGCGAGCAGTACTTC. Filled out from reference TRBV7-2 and TRBJ2-7, the complete variable domain reads GAGVSQSPSNKVTEKGKDVELRCDPISGHTALYWYRQSLGQGLEFLIYFQGNSAPDKSGLPSDRFSAERTGGSVSTLTIQRTQQEDSAVYLCASSLVRLGGEQYFGPGTRLTVT.

The rearrangement uses TRBV7-2 and TRBJ2-4; D gene unclear. The CDR3 has 18 amino acids. CDR1 is SGHTA, CDR2 FQGNSA, per germline. Trimming left V 6 bases short and J 2 bases short, with 23 bases between. The CDR3 here is CASSISSSFRVTKNIQYF. In DNA, the CDR3 is TGTGCCAGCAGTATCTCCTCATCCTTCCGAGTTACCAAAAACATTCAGTACTTC.

With regard to this clone: Other DNA variants within this sample encode the same CDR3. The chain is built from TRBV5-1 and TRBJ2-2; no firm D call. V was shortened by 1 base and J by 0 bases, with 4 bases between the two germline ends. The CDR3 is 14 residues long. CDR1 is SGHRS, CDR2 YFSETQ, per germline. The CDR3 loop reads CASSLPSNTGELFF. The CDR3 DNA reads as TGCGCCAGCAGCTTGCCCTCGAACACCGGGGAGCTGTTTTTT.

This clone turned up a few times. The DNA of the CDR3 is TGTGCCAGCAGGGGACAGAAACAAGAGACCCAGTACTTC. It specifies CASRGQKQETQYF. This sequence joins TRBV7-7 and TRBJ2-5; the match to TRBD1 covers 7 bases. Trimming took 6 bases from V and 2 from J; bases not matched to a gene: 3. CDR3 size: 13 residues. Per germline, CDR1 SSHAT and CDR2 FNYEAQ (reference sequence).

This rearrangement joins TRBV20-1 to TRBJ2-1; D is perhaps TRBD2 (5 bases). Germline lookup yields CDR1 DFQATT and CDR2 SNEGSKA (reference sequence). Trimming stripped 4 bases from V and 11 bases from J, with 9 bases between. CDR3 length equals 10 residues. The chain's CDR3 is CSAILGQQFF. Written as DNA, the CDR3 is TGCAGTGCTATACTAGGTCAGCAGTTCTTC.

V gene TRBV7-9 combines with J gene TRBJ1-5, with 7 bases fitting TRBD1. The CDR3 extends over 18 amino acids. J was trimmed by 0 bases and V by 5 bases; bases with no gene match: 13. CDR1 is SEHNR, CDR2 FQNEAQ, per germline (reference sequence). The CDR3 DNA reads TGTGCCAGCAGCCGATGGTTGGGGGACAGTTATAGCAATCAGCCCCAGCATTTT. It codes for CASSRWLGDSYSNQPQHF.

The chain links TRBV5-8 to TRBJ2-7; D unresolved. V was cut by 1 base and J by 6 bases, with 5 bases left in between. Per the germline V gene, CDR1 is SGHTS and CDR2 is YDEGEE. This CDR3 has 11 residues. The CDR3 DNA reads TGTGCCAGCAGCTTGCCCCTCGAGCAGTACTTC. It encodes CASSLPLEQYF.

The chain combines TRBV2 with TRBJ1-2, with TRBD1 matching 9 bases. Germline CDR1 reads SNHLY; CDR2 reads FYNNEI. Trimming took 6 bases from V and 7 from J; bases not matched to a gene: 6. The CDR3 spans 13 residues. CDR3 nucleotides: TGTGCCAGCAGAGCACAGGGGGCAGGTGGCTACACCTTC. Protein: CASRAQGAGGYTF.

Turning to this clone: Other DNA sequences in this specimen translate into the identical CDR3. The DNA of the CDR3 is TGCGCCAGCAGCCTAGGACTAGCGGGGGCCACAGATACGCAGTATTTT. Its translation is CASSLGLAGATDTQYF. V is TRBV5-1 and J is TRBJ2-3; 13 bases are a match to TRBD2. This CDR3 comprises 16 residues. Germline V gene lookup returns CDR1 SGHRS and CDR2 YFSETQ. The V segment lost 4 bases and the J segment 2 bases; nucleotides outside the gene matches: 4.

The chain uses TRBV28 and TRBJ2-3; no clear D gene. Trimming took off 7 bases at V and 6 bases at J, with 11 bases between the two ends. Germline V gene lookup returns CDR1 MDHEN and CDR2 SYDVKM. This CDR3 is 12 amino acids long. Here the CDR3 DNA reads TGTGCCAGCAACTCCCTCCCCGATACGCAGTATTTT. Protein sequence: CASNSLPDTQYF.

This chain connects TRBV29-1 to TRBJ2-2; no definite D call. Germline V gene sequence: CDR1 SQVTM, CDR2 ANQGSEA. The CDR3 extends over 14 amino acids. Between the trimmed V and J ends, which lost 3 bases and 0 bases, there was a span of 8 bases. The CDR3 loop is CSVDQETNTGELFF. The CDR3 bases are TGCAGCGTTGATCAGGAGACGAACACCGGGGAGCTGTTTTTT.

The chain links TRBV10-3 to TRBJ2-1, with TRBD1 as a possible D gene (5 bases). Looked up from germline, CDR1 is ENHRY and CDR2 is SYGVKD. The V end was cut by 6 bases, the J end by 4 bases, with 7 bases between. The CDR3 extends over 12 amino acids. Written as DNA, the CDR3 is TGTGCCATCAGCGACAGATACAATGAGCAGTTCTTC. Translating gives CAISDRYNEQFF.

This clone has only a few counts. V gene TRBV6-5 combines with J gene TRBJ1-4; D is perhaps TRBD1 (6 bases). Germline V gene lookup returns CDR1 MNHEY and CDR2 SVGAGI. This CDR3 has 15 residues. Trimming cost V 2 bases and J 7 bases, with 14 bases left between them. The CDR3 is CASSYTRGAFEKLFF. CDR3 sequence (DNA): TGTGCCAGCAGTTACACCAGGGGCGCGTTTGAAAAACTGTTTTTT.

The chain has TRBV7-2 and TRBJ2-7; D unresolved. Per the germline V gene, CDR1 is SGHTA and CDR2 is FQGNSA. The CDR3 consists of 14 residues. Trimming shortened V by 0 bases and J by 6 bases, and 12 bases separated the two germline ends. CDR3 in DNA: TGTGCCAGCAGCTTAGCGCCTTCGGTCCCCGAGCAGTACTTC. Protein product: CASSLAPSVPEQYF.

The genes are TRBV4-1 and TRBJ2-5; possibly TRBD1 for D (5 bases). The J call is doubtful: the DNA matches TRBJ2-7 better. Germline V gene sequence: CDR1 MGHRA, CDR2 YSYEKL. CDR3 size: 13 residues. CDR3 amino acids: CASSQRTGYEQYF. CDR3 sequence (DNA): TGCGCCAGCAGCCAACGTACAGGCTACGAGCAGTACTTC.

The chain couples TRBV12-5 to TRBJ2-1; 9 bases are shared with TRBD2. After removal of 9 bases from V and 5 bases from J, the junction contained 8 bases not matched to a gene. The length of the CDR3 is 14 residues. Germline loops: CDR1 LGHNT, CDR2 FRNRAP. CDR3 protein: CASSLGLADNEQFF. The CDR3 DNA follows: TGTGCTAGCTCCCTGGGACTAGCCGACAATGAGCAGTTCTTC.

Many counts were recorded for this clone. V usage is TRBV5-1 and J usage is TRBJ1-2, with D unresolved. This CDR3 is built from 16 residues. Looked up from germline, CDR1 is SGHRS and CDR2 is YFSETQ. Trimming left V 0 bases short and J 8 bases short, with 20 bases between. CDR3 in DNA: TGCGCCAGCAGCTTGGAAGTCCGTCGGGGTTCAGAGGGCTACACCTTC. Amino acid sequence: CASSLEVRRGSEGYTF.

This clone was picked up a small number of times. The chain couples TRBV7-9 to TRBJ1-1; D uncertain. Germline-derived CDR1 and CDR2 are SEHNR and FQNEAQ (reference sequence). V was shortened by 5 bases and J by 11 bases, with 18 bases between the two germline ends. The CDR3 is made up of 13 amino acids. In nucleotides, the CDR3 is TGTGCCAGCAGCCCCGGTAGGAGGATTGGGGCTTTCTTT. Amino acid sequence: CASSPGRRIGAFF. The complete variable domain, with remaining parts taken from reference TRBV7-9 and TRBJ1-1, reads DTGVSQNPRHKITKRGQNVTFRCDPISEHNRLYWYRQTLGQGPEFLTYFQNEAQLEKSRLLSDRFSAERPKGSFSTLEIQRTEQGDSAMYLCASSPGRRIGAFFGQGTRLTVV.

The chain recombines TRBV7-2 with TRBJ1-2; no reliable D call. Deletions cut 5 bases from V and 6 bases from J, with 16 bases between. Germline V lookup: CDR1 SGHTA, CDR2 FQGNSA. The CDR3 is made up of 14 amino acids. The chain's CDR3 is CASSRPGPINGYTF. CDR3 sequence (DNA): TGTGCCAGCAGCCGTCCCGGGCCCATAAATGGCTACACCTTC.

This chain links TRBV5-1 with TRBJ1-1; 8 nucleotides match TRBD1. The germline V gene has CDR1 SGHRS and CDR2 YFSETQ. V shed 4 bases and J 6 bases; nucleotides not matched to a gene: 8. The CDR3 contains 14 residues. The CDR3 is CASSTTGGLAEAFF. In DNA form, the CDR3 reads TGCGCCAGCAGCACAACAGGGGGTCTGGCTGAAGCTTTCTTT.

This clone was seen a handful of times. J is TRBJ2-2 and V is TRBV2, with 7 positions matching TRBD2. From germline, CDR1 is SNHLY and CDR2 FYNNEI. The CDR3 totals 14 residues. V gave up 6 bases and J gave up 3 bases; unmatched junction bases: 4. The CDR3 here is CASREGLYTGELFF. The CDR3, as DNA: TGTGCCAGCAGAGAGGGACTATACACCGGGGAGCTGTTTTTT.

The chain has TRBV6-6 and TRBJ2-1, with D unclear. The length of the CDR3 is 14 residues. In germline, CDR1 is MNHNY, CDR2 SVGAGI (reference sequence). V was trimmed by 11 bases and J by 0 bases, leaving 14 bases between them. CDR3 bases: TGTGCCGGCCGATCTGGCCTCTCCTACAATGAGCAGTTCTTC. Translated: CAGRSGLSYNEQFF.

The V gene is TRBV5-1, the J gene TRBJ1-2; D possibly corresponds to TRBD1 (6 bases). V was clipped by 10 bases and J by 0 bases, with 16 bases between them. The CDR3 length is 14 residues. Germline CDR1 SGHRS, CDR2 YFSETQ. CDR3 in amino acids: CASAIGTSNYGYTF. The CDR3 DNA is TGCGCCTCAGCAATAGGGACATCTAACTATGGCTACACCTTC.

This chain joins TRBV28 and TRBJ2-7; 8 nucleotides agree with TRBD2. There are 14 residues in the CDR3. Germline trimming cut 8 bases from V and 6 bases from J; bases unmatched to any gene: 12. Per germline, CDR1 MDHEN and CDR2 SYDVKM. This chain's CDR3 is CASLSGSVYSEQYF. CDR3 sequence (DNA): TGTGCCAGCCTGAGCGGGAGCGTCTACAGCGAGCAGTACTTC.

The chain carries TRBV19 and TRBJ1-5, with 10 bases aligning to TRBD1. Per the germline V gene, CDR1 is LNHDA and CDR2 is SQIVND (reference sequence). This CDR3 is built from 15 residues. Losses at the gene ends were 11 bases for V and 4 bases for J; bases not matched to a gene: 11. CDR3 DNA sequence: TGTGCCTGTATTGACCCGGGACAGGGGAATCAGCCCCAGCATTTT. This translates into CACIDPGQGNQPQHF.

The V and J genes are TRBV7-2 and TRBJ2-5; possibly TRBD2 for D (5 bases). The CDR3 loop spans 14 amino acids. The V end lost 5 bases, the J end lost 2 bases, and 12 bases lay between the germline ends. Germline V gene data show CDR1 as SGHTA and CDR2 as FQGNSA. Here the CDR3 reads CASSRGPIQETQYF. In DNA form, the CDR3 reads TGTGCCAGCAGCCGAGGGCCTATACAAGAGACCCAGTACTTC.

The genes are TRBV9 and TRBJ1-2; D call uncertain. Trimming took 0 bases from V and 8 from J, leaving 14 bases between them. CDR1 is SGDLS, CDR2 YYNGEE, per germline. CDR3 length: 14 amino acids. CDR3 bases: TGTGCCAGCAGCGTAGACGGCAGACCTGGGGGCTACACCTTC. Protein sequence: CASSVDGRPGGYTF.

Only one count was recorded for this clone. The chain joins TRBV5-3 to TRBJ2-2; 9 bases are a match to TRBD2. TRBV5-3 belongs to the ORF category, with a function that is uncertain. The CDR3 has 16 residues. V trimming: 3 bases; J trimming: 7 bases; junction bases outside the gene matches: 10. The chain's CDR3 is CARSSISGRKHGELFF. The CDR3, as DNA: TGTGCCAGAAGCTCAATCAGCGGGAGGAAACACGGGGAGCTGTTTTTT.

Details on this clone: The same CDR3 is also encoded by other DNA sequences in this sample. The chain is built from TRBV7-2 and TRBJ2-5, with D perhaps TRBD1 or TRBD2 (5 bases each). This CDR3 comprises 14 residues. The germline gives CDR1 SGHTA, CDR2 FQGNSA. Trimming left V 5 bases short and J 1 base short, with 11 bases between. The CDR3 bases are TGTGCCAGCAGCCGTCCGGGACCCCAAGAGACCCAGTACTTC. It encodes CASSRPGPQETQYF.